The 27 T cell receptor beta chains given below trace back to one sample, sequenced in a study of T cells after yellow fever vaccination. TCRdb recomputed calls from the 5' RACE reads with MiXCR, one row per CDR3 protein. The sample has a few hundred thousand distinct CDR3 sequences; 7.5% to 9% are singletons. The sample consisted of CD4+ T cells sorted from PBMCs, taken 5 days after the yellow fever booster vaccination. Receptor source: a young man who received the YFV17D yellow fever vaccine.

The J gene is TRBJ1-6, the V gene TRBV5-4, with D uncertain. This CDR3 contains 14 residues. Germline CDR1 is SGHNT and CDR2 is YYREEE (reference sequence). V lost 6 bases and J 8 bases, leaving 15 bases between the germline ends. CDR3 DNA sequence: TGTGCCAGCAAGCTGGAATTCGGTGATTCACCCCTCCACTTT. Translation: CASKLEFGDSPLHF.

The sample holds a few counts of this clonotype. The V and J genes are TRBV7-3 and TRBJ1-1; TRBD1 matches at 8 bases. Germline assignment: CDR1 SGHTA and CDR2 FQGTGA. The CDR3 is made up of 13 amino acids. J gave up 8 bases and V 5 bases, and 7 bases lay outside the gene matches. CDR3 loop: CASSLMGQEEAFF. CDR3 bases: TGTGCCAGCAGCCTGATGGGACAGGAGGAAGCTTTCTTT.

This clonotype was counted at least ten times. The chain employs TRBV6-2 or TRBV6-3 and TRBJ2-7; TRBD1 is a possible D gene (5 bases). From germline, CDR1 is MNHEY and CDR2 SVGEGT. This CDR3 spans 13 amino acids. Trimming pared 5 bases from V and 3 bases from J, leaving 11 bases between. This CDR3 is CASSRRQNYEQYV. CDR3 bases: TGTGCCAGCAGTCGACGACAGAACTACGAGCAGTACGTC.

This clonotype was counted only a few times. The rearrangement links TRBV5-1 to TRBJ2-1; 7 bases match TRBD1. V gave up 0 bases and J gave up 12 bases; unmatched junction bases: 9. CDR1 and CDR2 (germline): SGHRS, YFSETQ. CDR3 size: 14 residues. CDR3 sequence: CASSLEGTEDRQFF. CDR3 sequence (DNA): TGCGCCAGCAGCTTGGAGGGGACAGAGGATCGGCAGTTCTTC. Variable domain in full (rest from reference TRBV5-1 and TRBJ2-1): KAGVTQTPRYLIKTRGQQVTLSCSPISGHRSVSWYQQTPGQGLQFLFEYFSETQRNKGNFPGRFSGRQFSNSRSEMNVSTLELGDSALYLCASSLEGTEDRQFFGPGTRLTVL.

The chain links TRBV7-2 to TRBJ1-2, with TRBD1 as a possible D gene (6 bases). The V end was cut by 1 base, the J end by 0 bases, with 12 bases between. This CDR3 comprises 16 residues. Germline assignment: CDR1 SGHTA and CDR2 FQGNSA. This CDR3 reads CASSLVTGLANYGYTF. The CDR3 DNA sequence: TGTGCCAGCAGCTTAGTGACAGGTTTAGCTAACTATGGCTACACCTTC.

Here the CDR3 reads CASRATAQEWVGQYF. The CDR3 DNA reads TGTGCCAGCAGGGCGACAGCACAAGAATGGGTCGGGCAGTACTTC. The J gene is TRBJ2-7, the V gene TRBV6-5; a weak D match, TRBD1 (5 bases). Germline loops: CDR1 MNHEY, CDR2 SVGAGI. V dropped 6 bases and J dropped 9 bases, with 24 bases sitting between them. The CDR3 spans 15 residues.

The chain employs TRBV6-4 and TRBJ1-2, with D possibly TRBD1 on 6 matching bases. Per the germline V gene, CDR1 is MRHNA and CDR2 is SNTAGT. The CDR3 is made up of 14 amino acids. With 3 bases removed from V and 4 bases from J, the gap between germline ends came to 12 bases. CDR3 nucleotides: TGTGCCAGCAGTGATTCCCCGGACAGCTATGGCTACACCTTC. Residues: CASSDSPDSYGYTF.

The chain combines TRBV11-2 with TRBJ2-5, with D possibly being TRBD2 (6 bases). V shed 3 bases and J shed 4 bases, with 12 bases lying between them. CDR1 and CDR2 from the germline V gene are SGHAT and FQNNGV. The CDR3 extends over 14 amino acids. CDR3 sequence reads: CASSLLVGGETQYF. CDR3 in DNA: TGTGCCAGCAGCTTGCTTGTGGGGGGAGAGACCCAGTACTTC.

The chain couples TRBV7-2 to TRBJ1-1, with D perhaps TRBD1 (5 bases). The CDR3 contains 14 residues. Germline V gives CDR1 SGHTA, CDR2 FQGNSA. The V end was cut by 3 bases, the J end by 8 bases, with 16 bases between. CDR3 sequence (DNA): TGTGCCAGCAGCTTGGCCGGGGGAGGGATGGAAGCTTTCTTT. Its protein is CASSLAGGGMEAFF.

This clonotype has a handful of counts. The V and J genes are TRBV5-1 and TRBJ1-3; no firm D call. The V end lost 0 bases, the J end lost 6 bases, and 7 bases lay between the germline ends. Germline V gives CDR1 SGHRS, CDR2 YFSETQ. The CDR3 spans 13 residues. DNA of the CDR3: TGCGCCAGCAGCTTGGACCTGGAAAACACCATATATTTT. Translation: CASSLDLENTIYF.

This clonotype was observed at least ten times. The chain recombines TRBV5-4 with TRBJ2-2; D ambiguous. This CDR3 has 14 residues. Trimming stripped 2 bases from V and 0 bases from J, with 5 bases between. The germline V gene encodes CDR1 SGHNT and CDR2 YYREEE (reference sequence). CDR3 protein: CASSLAANTGELFF. The CDR3 DNA reads TGTGCCAGCAGCTTAGCTGCGAACACCGGGGAGCTGTTTTTT.

The rearrangement links TRBV27 to TRBJ1-1, with TRBD1 matching 9 bases. After removal of 6 bases from V and 3 bases from J, the junction contained 5 bases not matched to a gene. Germline V CDR1 and CDR2: MNHEY, SMNVEV (reference sequence). This CDR3 has 14 residues. In nucleotides, the CDR3 is TGTGCCAGCAGACAGGGGGCATGGGACACTGAAGCTTTCTTT. This codes for CASRQGAWDTEAFF.

The rearrangement joins TRBV12-3 or TRBV12-4 to TRBJ1-6, with 8 bases matching TRBD1. The CDR3 covers 15 residues. J lost 10 bases, V lost 4 bases, and 9 bases had no gene match. CDR3 DNA: TGTGCCAGCAGTTCCCAGCAGGGGGCACAATCACCCCTCCACTTT. This encodes CASSSQQGAQSPLHF.

The table lists this clonotype with a count of one. The chain combines TRBV11-1 with TRBJ2-7, with 8 nucleotides matching TRBD2. Germline V gene data show CDR1 as SGHAT and CDR2 as FQDESV (reference sequence). The ends lost 4 bases at V and 6 bases at J; junction bases unmatched: 11. This CDR3 spans 15 amino acids. CDR3 in amino acids: CASSSVAGSAFEQYF. In DNA, the CDR3 is TGTGCCAGCAGCTCGGTAGCGGGGTCGGCGTTCGAGCAGTACTTC.

This clonotype was seen more than once but under ten times. The gene calls are TRBV5-1 and TRBJ1-5; 7 nucleotides align to TRBD1. This CDR3 is 13 amino acids long. V was clipped by 0 bases and J by 13 bases; unmatched bases: 7. Germline values: CDR1 SGHRS, CDR2 YFSETQ. Written as DNA, the CDR3 is TGCGCCAGCAGCTTGGACGGGACAGTAGGGCAGCATTTT. This translates into CASSLDGTVGQHF.

This clonotype came up a few times. The chain carries TRBV6-2 or TRBV6-3 and TRBJ2-3; D remains unclear. This CDR3 is 12 amino acids long. The germline CDR1 and CDR2 sequences are MNHEY and SVGEGT. The V and J ends lost 7 bases and 3 bases respectively, with 8 bases between them. CDR3 region: CASKRRTDTQYF. DNA for the CDR3: TGTGCCAGCAAACGTCGGACAGATACGCAGTATTTT.

V usage is TRBV6-1 and J usage is TRBJ2-5, with D possibly TRBD1 on 5 matching bases. Germline CDR1 and CDR2: MNHNS and SASEGT. With 4 bases removed from V and 6 bases from J, the gap between germline ends came to 9 bases. The CDR3 runs to 12 residues. CDR3 in DNA: TGTGCCAGCAGTGGACAGAGCAAGACCCAGTACTTC. It translates to CASSGQSKTQYF.

This chain links TRBV12-3 or TRBV12-4 with TRBJ1-5, with D hard to call. The CDR3 is 11 residues long. Trimming pared 3 bases from V and 5 bases from J, leaving 2 bases between. CDR3 coding DNA: TGTGCCAGCAGTTTCCATCAGCCCCAGCATTTT. It yields the protein CASSFHQPQHF.

In this sample, this clonotype turned up a few times. This chain connects TRBV9 to TRBJ2-3; D gene unclear. The length of the CDR3 is 15 residues. Germline CDR1 reads SGDLS; CDR2 reads YYNGEE. Deletions cut 0 bases from V and 4 bases from J, with 12 bases between. Here the CDR3 reads CASSVATGRADTQYF. CDR3 DNA sequence: TGTGCCAGCAGCGTAGCTACGGGTCGGGCAGATACGCAGTATTTT.

Regarding this clonotype: The junction departs from the called germline gene at one end, perhaps through a read error. V and J are TRBV9 and TRBJ2-1; no clear D. The CDR3 is 12 amino acids. Per the germline V gene, CDR1 is SGDLS and CDR2 is YYNGEE. Here the CDR3 DNA reads TGTGCCTGCAGCGTAGGGTTAAATGAGCAGTTCTTC. The encoded protein is CACSVGLNEQFF.

This clonotype was observed a few times. The rearrangement links TRBV29-1 to TRBJ1-1; 9 bases map to TRBD1. This CDR3 contains 14 residues. In germline, CDR1 is SQVTM, CDR2 ANQGSEA. The trim removed 5 bases at V and 11 bases at J, leaving 15 bases unmatched. The CDR3 coding sequence is TGCAGCGTTCGTCCCGGGACAGGGACCGGGGTTGCTTTCTTT. Translated: CSVRPGTGTGVAFF. The full variable domain, completed using reference TRBV29-1 and TRBJ1-1, is SAVISQKPSRDICQRGTSLTIQCQVDSQVTMMFWYRQQPGQSLTLIATANQGSEATYESGFVIDKFPISRPNLTFSTLTVSNMSPEDSSIYLCSVRPGTGTGVAFFGQGTRLTVV.

J is TRBJ2-3 and V is TRBV19, with a tentative D call TRBD2 (6 bases). CDR3 length: 15 amino acids. Trimming cost V 7 bases and J 6 bases, with 20 bases left between them. The germline V gene has CDR1 LNHDA and CDR2 SQIVND (reference sequence). Written as DNA, the CDR3 is TGTGCCAGTAACCCCAAGACCAGCGGGTTCGATACGCAGTATTTT. Translation gives CASNPKTSGFDTQYF.

Here the CDR3 DNA reads TGCGCCAGCAGCCAAGATCGGCACAATCAGCCCCAGCATTTT. It yields the protein CASSQDRHNQPQHF. The V gene is TRBV4-3, the J gene TRBJ1-5; D is ambiguous. The CDR3 runs 14 residues. V was clipped by 0 bases and J by 3 bases, with 6 bases between them. Germline CDR1 is LGHNA and CDR2 is YSLEER.

V usage is TRBV9 and J usage is TRBJ2-1; 9 nucleotides line up with TRBD1. The CDR3 sequence is 15 residues long. Germline loops: CDR1 SGDLS, CDR2 YYNGEE. V gave up 4 bases and J gave up 5 bases; unmatched junction bases: 7. CDR3 nucleotide sequence: TGTGCCAGCAGCCCGAGGACAGGGGAGGACAATGAGCAGTTCTTC. Residues: CASSPRTGEDNEQFF.

This chain uses TRBV6-6 with TRBJ2-3; D possibly corresponds to TRBD2 (5 bases). CDR3 length: 13 residues. Trimming took off 6 bases at V and 6 bases at J, with 13 bases between the two ends. Germline V gene data show CDR1 as MNHNY and CDR2 as SVGAGI (reference sequence). The CDR3 nucleotides are TGTGCCAGCAGATCAAGCGGAACCGATACGCAGTATTTT. Encoded protein: CASRSSGTDTQYF.

This clonotype was counted at least ten times. The chain couples TRBV7-2 to TRBJ1-2; TRBD1 aligns across 7 bases. The CDR3 has 15 residues. V lost 3 bases to trimming and J lost 1 base; unmatched junction nucleotides: 5. CDR1 SGHTA and CDR2 FQGNSA come from the germline V gene. CDR3 residues: CASSLSGTDNYGYTF. CDR3 coding DNA: TGTGCCAGCAGCTTGTCCGGGACAGATAACTATGGCTACACCTTC.

In this sample, this clonotype turned up a few times. The chain joins TRBV5-4 to TRBJ2-2; maybe TRBD1 (5 bases). Deletions cut 0 bases from V and 1 base from J, with 10 bases between. The CDR3 extends over 16 amino acids. From germline, CDR1 is SGHNT and CDR2 YYREEE (reference sequence). The CDR3 coding sequence is TGTGCCAGCAGCTTGGCTTCCGGACAGAACACCGGGGAGCTGTTTTTT. Translated: CASSLASGQNTGELFF.